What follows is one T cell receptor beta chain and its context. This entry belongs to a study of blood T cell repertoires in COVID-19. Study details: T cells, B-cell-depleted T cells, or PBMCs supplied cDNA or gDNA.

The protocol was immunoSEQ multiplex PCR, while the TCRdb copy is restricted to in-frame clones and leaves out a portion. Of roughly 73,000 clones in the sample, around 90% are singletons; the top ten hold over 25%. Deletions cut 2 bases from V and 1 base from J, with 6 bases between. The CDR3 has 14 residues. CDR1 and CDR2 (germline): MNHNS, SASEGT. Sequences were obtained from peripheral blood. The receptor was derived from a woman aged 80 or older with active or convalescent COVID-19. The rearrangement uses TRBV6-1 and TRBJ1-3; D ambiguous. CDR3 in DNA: TGTGCCAGCAGTGAAACGAGGTCTGGAAACACCATATATTTT. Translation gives CASSETRSGNTIYF.